This TCR beta chain was sequenced during a study of monozygotic twins with inflammatory bowel disease. Remarks on this clonotype: As yet, its antigen is unknown.

Study-level results: Neither one strong signal nor one clonotype associated with IBD was supported. Healthy twins shared more clonotypes with others than IBD patients, most markedly active ones. Extra variability in the repertoires of patients may have come from differing immunosuppressive treatments.

Germline CDR1 reads SGHTA; CDR2 reads FQGTGA. The CDR3 runs 17 residues. Template switching introduced UMIs that contain a 6-nucleotide sample barcode. TCRdb reworked the 5' RACE reads into one entry per CDR3 protein, no DNA. This table holds about 380,000 distinct CDR3 sequences. The rearrangement links TRBV7-3 to TRBJ2-6; TCRdb's assignment of TRBD1 cannot be checked, as there is no DNA. What was sequenced was blood. This sequence originates from a human donor with ulcerative colitis or Crohn's disease, or a healthy co-twin of an affected twin (not recorded which). The CDR3 loop is CASSSPGPNSGANVLTF.